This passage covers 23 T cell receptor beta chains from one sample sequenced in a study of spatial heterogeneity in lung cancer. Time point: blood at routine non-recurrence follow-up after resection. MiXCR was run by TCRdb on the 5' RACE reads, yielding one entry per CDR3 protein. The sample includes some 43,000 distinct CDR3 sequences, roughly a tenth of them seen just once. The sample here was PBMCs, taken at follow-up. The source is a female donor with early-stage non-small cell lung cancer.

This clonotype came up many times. The CDR3 nucleotides read TGTGCCAGCGGCCAAGAGACCCAGTACTTC. Residues: CASGQETQYF. The gene calls are TRBV6-2 or TRBV6-3 and TRBJ2-5; D call uncertain. Trimming pared 8 bases from V and 1 base from J, leaving 2 bases between. Germline CDR1 is MNHEY and CDR2 is SVGEGT. This CDR3 has 10 residues.

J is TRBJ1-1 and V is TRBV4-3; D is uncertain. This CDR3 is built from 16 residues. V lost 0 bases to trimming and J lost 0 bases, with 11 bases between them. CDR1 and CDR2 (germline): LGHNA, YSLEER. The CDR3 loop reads CASSQDLPSLNTEAFF. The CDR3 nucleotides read TGCGCCAGCAGCCAAGATCTCCCGAGCTTGAACACTGAAGCTTTCTTT.

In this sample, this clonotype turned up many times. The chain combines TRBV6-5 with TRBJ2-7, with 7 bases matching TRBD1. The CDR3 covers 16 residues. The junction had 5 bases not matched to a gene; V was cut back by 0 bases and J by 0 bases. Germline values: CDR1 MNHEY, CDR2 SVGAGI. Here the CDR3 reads CASSYSTGESSYEQYF. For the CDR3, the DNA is TGTGCCAGCAGTTACTCTACAGGGGAGAGCTCCTACGAGCAGTACTTC.

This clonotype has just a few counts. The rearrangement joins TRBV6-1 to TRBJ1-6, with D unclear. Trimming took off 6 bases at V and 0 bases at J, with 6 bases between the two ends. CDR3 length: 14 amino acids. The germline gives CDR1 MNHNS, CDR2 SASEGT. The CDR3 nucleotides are TGTGCCAGCAGACGGAGCTCCTATAATTCACCCCTCCACTTT. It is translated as CASRRSSYNSPLHF.

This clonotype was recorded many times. CDR3 sequence (DNA): TGTGCCAGCAGCGCAGGGAGACATGAGCAGTTCTTC. Protein: CASSAGRHEQFF. V gene TRBV14 combines with J gene TRBJ2-1, with D tentatively TRBD1 or TRBD2 (5 bases each). The CDR3 spans 12 residues. V lost 5 bases and J 8 bases, leaving 10 bases between the germline ends. Germline CDR1 reads SGHDN; CDR2 reads FVKESK.

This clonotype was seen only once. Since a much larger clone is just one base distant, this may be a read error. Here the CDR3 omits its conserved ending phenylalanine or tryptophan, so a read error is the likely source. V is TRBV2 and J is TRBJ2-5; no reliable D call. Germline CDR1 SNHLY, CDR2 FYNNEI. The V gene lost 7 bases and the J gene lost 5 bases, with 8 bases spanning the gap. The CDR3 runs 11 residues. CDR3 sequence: CASMGRETQYS. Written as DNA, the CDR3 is TGTGCCAGCATGGGTAGGGAGACCCAGTACTCC.

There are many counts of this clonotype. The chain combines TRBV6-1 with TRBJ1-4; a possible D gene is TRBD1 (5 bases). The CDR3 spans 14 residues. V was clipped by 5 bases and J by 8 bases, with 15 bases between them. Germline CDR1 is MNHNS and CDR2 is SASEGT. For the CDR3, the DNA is TGTGCCAGCAGTCAGGGATTTAAACGAGAAAAACTGTTTTTT. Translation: CASSQGFKREKLFF.

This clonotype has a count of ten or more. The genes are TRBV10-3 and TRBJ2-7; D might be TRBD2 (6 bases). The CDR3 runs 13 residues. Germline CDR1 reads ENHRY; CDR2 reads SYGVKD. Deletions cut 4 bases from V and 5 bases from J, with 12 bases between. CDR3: CAISGQSGDEQYF. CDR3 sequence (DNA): TGTGCCATCAGTGGGCAGTCGGGGGACGAGCAGTACTTC.

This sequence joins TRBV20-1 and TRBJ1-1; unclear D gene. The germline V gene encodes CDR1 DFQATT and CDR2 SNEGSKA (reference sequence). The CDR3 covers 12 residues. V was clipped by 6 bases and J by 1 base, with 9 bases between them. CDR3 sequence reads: CSAPWGNTEAFF. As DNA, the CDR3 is TGCAGTGCGCCGTGGGGGAACACTGAAGCTTTCTTT.

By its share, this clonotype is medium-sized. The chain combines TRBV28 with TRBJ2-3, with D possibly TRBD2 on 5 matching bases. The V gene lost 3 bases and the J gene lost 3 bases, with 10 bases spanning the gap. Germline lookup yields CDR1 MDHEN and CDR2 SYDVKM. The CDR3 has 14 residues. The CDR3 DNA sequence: TGTGCCAGCAGTTTTCTAGCTGGTACAGATACGCAGTATTTT. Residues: CASSFLAGTDTQYF.

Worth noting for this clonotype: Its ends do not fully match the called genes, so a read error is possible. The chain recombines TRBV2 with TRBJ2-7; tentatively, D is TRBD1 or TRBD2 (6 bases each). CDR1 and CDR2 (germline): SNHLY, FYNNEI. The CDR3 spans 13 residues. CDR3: CASSLRDIARGNF. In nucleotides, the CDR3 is TGTGCCAGCAGCCTCCGGGACATCGCCCGGGGGAACTTC.

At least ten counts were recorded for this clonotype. DNA for the CDR3: TGTGCCACCAGCCGGCCCAGGGGGAATGCTGGAAACACCATATATTTT. Its protein product is CATSRPRGNAGNTIYF. The V gene is TRBV15, the J gene TRBJ1-3; 7 nucleotides align to TRBD1. Per the germline V gene, CDR1 is LNHNV and CDR2 is YYDKDF (reference sequence). V trimming: 5 bases; J trimming: 2 bases; junction bases outside the gene matches: 9. This CDR3 is built from 16 residues.

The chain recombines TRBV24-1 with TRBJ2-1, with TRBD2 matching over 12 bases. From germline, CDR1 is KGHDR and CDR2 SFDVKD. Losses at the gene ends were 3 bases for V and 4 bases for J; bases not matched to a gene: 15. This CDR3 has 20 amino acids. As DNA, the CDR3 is TGTGCCACCAGTGATCCTGCTAGCGGGGGGGTCTTTAAAGCGTACAATGAGCAGTTCTTC. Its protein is CATSDPASGGVFKAYNEQFF.

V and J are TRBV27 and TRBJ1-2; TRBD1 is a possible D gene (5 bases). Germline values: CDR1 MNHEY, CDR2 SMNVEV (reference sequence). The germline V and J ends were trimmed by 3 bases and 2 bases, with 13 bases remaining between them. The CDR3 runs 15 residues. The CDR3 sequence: CASSLGPAGNYGYTF. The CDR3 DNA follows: TGTGCCAGCAGTTTGGGGCCGGCGGGGAACTATGGCTACACCTTC.

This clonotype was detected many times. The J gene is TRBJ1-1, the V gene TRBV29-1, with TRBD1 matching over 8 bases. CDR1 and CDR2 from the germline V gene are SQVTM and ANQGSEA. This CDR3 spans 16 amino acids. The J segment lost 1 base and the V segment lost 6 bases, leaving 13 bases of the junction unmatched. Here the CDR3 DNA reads TGCAGCGTCGGAGGGACAGGTCCTCCCTGGAACACTGAAGCTTTCTTT. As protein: CSVGGTGPPWNTEAFF.

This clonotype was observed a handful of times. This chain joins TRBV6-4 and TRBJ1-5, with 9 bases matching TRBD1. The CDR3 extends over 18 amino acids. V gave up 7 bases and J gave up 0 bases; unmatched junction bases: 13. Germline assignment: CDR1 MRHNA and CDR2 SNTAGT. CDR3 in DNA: TGTGCCAGCACCTCTCCCCGGGACAGGGATATTAGCAATCAGCCCCAGCATTTT. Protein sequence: CASTSPRDRDISNQPQHF.

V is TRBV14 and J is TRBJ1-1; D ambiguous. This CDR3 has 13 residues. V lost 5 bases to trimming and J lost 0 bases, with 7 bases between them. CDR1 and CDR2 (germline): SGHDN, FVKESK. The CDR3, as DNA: TGTGCCAGCAGCTTCAAGATGAACACTGAAGCTTTCTTT. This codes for CASSFKMNTEAFF.

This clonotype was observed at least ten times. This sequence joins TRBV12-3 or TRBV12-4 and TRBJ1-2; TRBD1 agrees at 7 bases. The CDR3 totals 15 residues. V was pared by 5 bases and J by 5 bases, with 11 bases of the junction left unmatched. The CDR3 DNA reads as TGTGCCAGCAGTCGGTCCCGGGACAGCCTTTATGGCTACACCTTC. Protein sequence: CASSRSRDSLYGYTF.

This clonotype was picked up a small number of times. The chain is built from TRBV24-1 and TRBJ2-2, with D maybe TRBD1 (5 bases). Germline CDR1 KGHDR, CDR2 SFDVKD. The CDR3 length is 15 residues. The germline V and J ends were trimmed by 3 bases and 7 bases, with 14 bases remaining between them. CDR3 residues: CATSDPRGSGGELFF. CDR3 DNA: TGTGCCACCAGTGATCCTAGGGGATCTGGCGGGGAGCTGTTTTTT.

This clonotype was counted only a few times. CDR3: CASSYPETQYF. CDR3 DNA sequence: TGTGCCAGCAGTTACCCTGAGACCCAGTACTTC. V usage is TRBV6-6 and J usage is TRBJ2-5, with D uncertain. The CDR3 runs 11 residues. V was trimmed by 2 bases and J by 5 bases, leaving 3 bases between them. Germline CDR1 MNHNY, CDR2 SVGAGI (reference sequence).

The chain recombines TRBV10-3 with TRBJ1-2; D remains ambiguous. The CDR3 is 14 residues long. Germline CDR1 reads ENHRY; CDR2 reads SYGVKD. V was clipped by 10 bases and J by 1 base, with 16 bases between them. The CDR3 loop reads CATHRGELNYGYTF. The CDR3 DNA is TGTGCCACCCACCGGGGAGAGCTTAACTATGGCTACACCTTC.

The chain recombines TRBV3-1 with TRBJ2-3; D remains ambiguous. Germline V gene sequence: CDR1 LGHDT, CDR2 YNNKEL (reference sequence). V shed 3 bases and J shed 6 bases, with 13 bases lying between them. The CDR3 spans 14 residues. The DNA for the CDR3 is TGTGCCAGCAGCCACAGAAGTAGATCGGATACGCAGTATTTT. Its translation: CASSHRSRSDTQYF.

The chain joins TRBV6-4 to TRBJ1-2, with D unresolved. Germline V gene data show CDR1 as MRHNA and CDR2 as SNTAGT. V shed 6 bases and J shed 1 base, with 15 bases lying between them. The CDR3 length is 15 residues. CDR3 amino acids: CASRGYDGLNYGYTF. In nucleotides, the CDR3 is TGTGCCAGCAGGGGTTACGACGGACTTAACTATGGCTACACCTTC.